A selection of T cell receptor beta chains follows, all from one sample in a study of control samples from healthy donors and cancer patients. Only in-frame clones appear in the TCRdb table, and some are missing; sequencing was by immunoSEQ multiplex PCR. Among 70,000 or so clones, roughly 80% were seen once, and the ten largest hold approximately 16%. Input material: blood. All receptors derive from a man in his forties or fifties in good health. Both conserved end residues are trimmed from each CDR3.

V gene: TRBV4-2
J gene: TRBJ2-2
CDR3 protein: ASSQDWGAPGELF

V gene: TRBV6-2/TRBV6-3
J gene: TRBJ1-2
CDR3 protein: ASNPGSGGYT

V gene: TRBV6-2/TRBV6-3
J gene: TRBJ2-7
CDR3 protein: ASSRPLYEQY

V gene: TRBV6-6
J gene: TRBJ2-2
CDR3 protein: ASSWTSGRAPGELF

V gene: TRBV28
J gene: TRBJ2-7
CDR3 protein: ASSPSGRAYEQY

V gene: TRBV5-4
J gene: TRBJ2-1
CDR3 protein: ASSLADDNEQF

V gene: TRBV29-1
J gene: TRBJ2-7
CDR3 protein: SVLGLNEQY

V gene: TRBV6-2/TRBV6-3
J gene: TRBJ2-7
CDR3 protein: ASSYSTSGRASYEQY

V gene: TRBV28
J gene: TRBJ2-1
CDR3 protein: ASALARYNEQF

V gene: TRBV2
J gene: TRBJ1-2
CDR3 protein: ASTTGGIGYT

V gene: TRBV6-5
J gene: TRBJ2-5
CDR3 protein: ASRREDRNEETQY

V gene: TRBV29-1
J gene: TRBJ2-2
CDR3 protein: SVYRGAGELF

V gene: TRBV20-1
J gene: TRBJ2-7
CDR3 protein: SAAKEEQY

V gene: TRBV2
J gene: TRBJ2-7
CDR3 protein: ASSEAWYEQY

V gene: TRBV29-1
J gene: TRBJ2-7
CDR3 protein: SGIGTSGKSDEQY

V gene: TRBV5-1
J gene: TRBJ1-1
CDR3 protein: ASSFRTANTEAF

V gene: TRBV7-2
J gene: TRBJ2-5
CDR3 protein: ASSTWTDQY

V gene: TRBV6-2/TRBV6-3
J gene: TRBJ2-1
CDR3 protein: ASSPLGRSYNEQF

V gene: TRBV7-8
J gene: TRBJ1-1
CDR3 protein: ASSLTTVTEAF

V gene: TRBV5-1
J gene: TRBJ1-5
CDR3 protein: ASSPGGSNQPQH

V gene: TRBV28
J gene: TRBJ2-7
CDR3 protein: ASSSGAPGEQY

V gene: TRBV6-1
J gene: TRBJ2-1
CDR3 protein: ASSESWGGYNEQF

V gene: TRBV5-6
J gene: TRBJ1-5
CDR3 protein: ASSLVSGNQPQH

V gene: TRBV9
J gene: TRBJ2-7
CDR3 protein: ASSPRTGTPYEQY

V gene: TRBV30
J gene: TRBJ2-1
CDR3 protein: AWSAAGLAVYNEQF

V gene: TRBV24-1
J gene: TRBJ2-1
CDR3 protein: ATSDPRLAGNEQF

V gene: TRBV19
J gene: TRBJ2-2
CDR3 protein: ASSPEGPGTGELF

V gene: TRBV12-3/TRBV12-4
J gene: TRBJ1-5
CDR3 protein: ASSLAGNQPQH

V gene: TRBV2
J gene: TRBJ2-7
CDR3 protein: ASSPQRGQSYEQY

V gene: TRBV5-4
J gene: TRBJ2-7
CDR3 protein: ASSSYRGSGRVYEQY

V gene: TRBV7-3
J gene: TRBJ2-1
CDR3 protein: ASSFGLAHSLYNEQF

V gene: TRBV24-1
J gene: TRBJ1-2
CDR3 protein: ATSDFTANYGYT